This TCR beta chain was recovered during a study of blood T cell repertoires in COVID-19. Study details: Acute and convalescent COVID-19 samples came from the United States, Italy and Spain. The cDNA or gDNA used as material had been derived from T cells, B-cell-depleted T cells, or PBMCs.

Methods used by the authors: Using reference gene primer amplification, nucleated cell counts were estimated. Sequenced by immunoSEQ multiplex PCR; TCRdb stores in-frame clones only, minus some. That table is the source of V, J and clone size, and D and trimming were worked out from the DNA. The data contain about 220,000 clones, just over 85% of them singletons. This clonotype was sampled from a man aged 25 to 40 who had recovered from COVID-19. Specimen: peripheral blood.

In DNA, the CDR3 is TGTGCCAGCAGCTTCACACAGGGTTGGTCCTACGAGCAGTACTTC. It translates to CASSFTQGWSYEQYF. The chain couples TRBV5-4 to TRBJ2-7; the D gene is possibly TRBD1 (6 bases). Germline V gene sequence: CDR1 SGHNT, CDR2 YYREEE (reference sequence). The CDR3 covers 15 residues. Trimming removed 2 bases at V and 1 base at J, with 13 bases between.